The entry below gives a single TCR beta chain sequence along with its context. The antigen is undetermined. This record belongs to a study of T cells expressing NK-cell markers. Turning to the study itself: It was from sorted CD3+CD56+NKG2C+, CD3+CD56+NKG2C- and CD3+CD56-NKG2C+ T cells that TCR beta repertoires came.

Synthesis of TCR beta cDNA relied on 5'RACE template switching carrying UMIs. TCRdb reprocessed the 5' RACE reads and stores each CDR3 protein as one record, lacking DNA. Its clone listing holds 350,000 to 450,000 distinct CDR3 sequences. The CDR3 covers 16 residues. The germline V gene has CDR1 SGHRS and CDR2 YFSETQ. Study-wide results and limits: The CD3+CD56-NKG2C+ fraction was also led by these clonotypes in several donors. About six donors showed dominant NKG2C+ clonotypes comprising about 1.0-7.5% of their CD8+ T cells.

The chain has TRBV5-1 and TRBJ2-1; TCRdb designates TRBD2, a call that cannot be tested without DNA. The clonotype was recovered from a man aged 18-75 years in good health. Material for sequencing was blood T cells: a sorted CD56 or NKG2C T cell subset, CD4+ or CD8+ T cells, or bulk PBMC T cells (not recorded which). The CDR3 spells CASSLTFLAASGEQFF. Complete variable domain (other parts from reference TRBV5-1 and TRBJ2-1): KAGVTQTPRYLIKTRGQQVTLSCSPISGHRSVSWYQQTPGQGLQFLFEYFSETQRNKGNFPGRFSGRQFSNSRSEMNVSTLELGDSALYLCASSLTFLAASGEQFFGPGTRLTVL.